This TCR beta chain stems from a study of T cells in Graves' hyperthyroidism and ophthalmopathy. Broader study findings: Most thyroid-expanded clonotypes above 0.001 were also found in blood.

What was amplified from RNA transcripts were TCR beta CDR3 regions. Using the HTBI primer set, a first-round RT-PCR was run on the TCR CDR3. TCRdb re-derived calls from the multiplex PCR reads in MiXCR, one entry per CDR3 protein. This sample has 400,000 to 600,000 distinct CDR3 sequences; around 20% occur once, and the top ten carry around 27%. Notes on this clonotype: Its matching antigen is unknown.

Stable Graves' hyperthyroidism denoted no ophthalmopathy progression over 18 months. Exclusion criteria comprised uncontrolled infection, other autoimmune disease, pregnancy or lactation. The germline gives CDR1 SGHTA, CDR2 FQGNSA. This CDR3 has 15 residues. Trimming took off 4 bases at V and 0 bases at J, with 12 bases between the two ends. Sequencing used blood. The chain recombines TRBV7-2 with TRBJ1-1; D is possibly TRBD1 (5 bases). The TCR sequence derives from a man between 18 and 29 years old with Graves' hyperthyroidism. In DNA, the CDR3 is TGTGCCAGCAGCTCCGGAGACAGCATGAACACTGAAGCTTTCTTT. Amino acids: CASSSGDSMNTEAFF.